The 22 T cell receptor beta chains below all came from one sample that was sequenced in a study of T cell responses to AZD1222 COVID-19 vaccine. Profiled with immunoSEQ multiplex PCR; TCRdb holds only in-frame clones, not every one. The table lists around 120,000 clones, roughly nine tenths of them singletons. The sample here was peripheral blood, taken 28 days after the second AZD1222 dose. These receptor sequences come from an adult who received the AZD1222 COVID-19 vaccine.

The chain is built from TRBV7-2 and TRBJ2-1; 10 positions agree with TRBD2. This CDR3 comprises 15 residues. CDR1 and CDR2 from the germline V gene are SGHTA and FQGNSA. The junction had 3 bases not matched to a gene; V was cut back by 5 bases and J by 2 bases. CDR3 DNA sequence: TGTGCCAGCAGCCCTAGCGGGAGAACCTACAATGAGCAGTTCTTC. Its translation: CASSPSGRTYNEQFF. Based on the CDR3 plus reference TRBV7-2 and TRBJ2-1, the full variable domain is GAGVSQSPSNKVTEKGKDVELRCDPISGHTALYWYRQSLGQGLEFLIYFQGNSAPDKSGLPSDRFSAERTGGSVSTLTIQRTQQEDSAVYLCASSPSGRTYNEQFFGPGTRLTVL.

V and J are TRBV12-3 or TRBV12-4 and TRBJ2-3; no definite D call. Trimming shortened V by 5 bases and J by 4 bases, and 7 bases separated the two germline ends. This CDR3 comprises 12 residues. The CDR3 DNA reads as TGTGCCAGCAGTCCGACGGCAGATACGCAGTATTTT. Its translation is CASSPTADTQYF.

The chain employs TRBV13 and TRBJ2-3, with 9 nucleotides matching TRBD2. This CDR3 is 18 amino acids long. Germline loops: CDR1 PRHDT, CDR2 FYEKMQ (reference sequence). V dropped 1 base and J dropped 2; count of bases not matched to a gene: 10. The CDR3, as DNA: TGTGCCAGCAGCTTAGCCCCTCTGACTAGCGGATCCACAGATACGCAGTATTTT. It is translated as CASSLAPLTSGSTDTQYF.

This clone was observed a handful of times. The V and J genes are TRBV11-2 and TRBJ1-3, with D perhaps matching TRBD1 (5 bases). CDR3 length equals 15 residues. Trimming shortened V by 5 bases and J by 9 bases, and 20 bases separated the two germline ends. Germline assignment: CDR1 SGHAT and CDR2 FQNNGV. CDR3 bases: TGTGCCAGCAGCCCCCAGGCCCTGGGGGTGGGCACCATATATTTT. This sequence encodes CASSPQALGVGTIYF. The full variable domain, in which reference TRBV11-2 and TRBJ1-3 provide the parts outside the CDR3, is EAGVAQSPRYKIIEKRQSVAFWCNPISGHATLYWYQQILGQGPKLLIQFQNNGVVDDSQLPKDRFSAERLKGVDSTLKIQPAKLEDSAVYLCASSPQALGVGTIYFGEGSWLTVV.

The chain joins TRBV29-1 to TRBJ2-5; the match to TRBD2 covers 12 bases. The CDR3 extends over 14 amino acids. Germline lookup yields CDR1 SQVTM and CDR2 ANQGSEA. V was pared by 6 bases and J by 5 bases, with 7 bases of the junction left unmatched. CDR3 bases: TGCAGCGTCCAGCTAGCGGGAGGGGTGGAGACCCAGTACTTC. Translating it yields CSVQLAGGVETQYF.

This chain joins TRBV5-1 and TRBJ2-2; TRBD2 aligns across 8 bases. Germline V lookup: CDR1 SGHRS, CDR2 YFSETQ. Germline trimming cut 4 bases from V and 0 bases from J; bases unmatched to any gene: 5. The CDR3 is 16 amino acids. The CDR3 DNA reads TGCGCCAGCAGCCCCCTGCGGGGGGCGAACACCGGGGAGCTGTTTTTT. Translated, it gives CASSPLRGANTGELFF.

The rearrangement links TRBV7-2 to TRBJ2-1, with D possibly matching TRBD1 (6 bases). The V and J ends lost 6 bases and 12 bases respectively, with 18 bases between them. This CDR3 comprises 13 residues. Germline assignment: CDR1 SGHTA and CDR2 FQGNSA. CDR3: CASSYTGTPRQFF. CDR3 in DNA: TGTGCCAGCAGTTACACTGGGACACCTCGGCAGTTCTTC.

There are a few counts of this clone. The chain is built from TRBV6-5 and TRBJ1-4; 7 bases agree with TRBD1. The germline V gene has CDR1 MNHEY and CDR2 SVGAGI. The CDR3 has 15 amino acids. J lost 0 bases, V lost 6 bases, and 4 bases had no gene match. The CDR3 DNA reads TGTGCCAGCAGCAGGGGGAGTTCAACTAATGAAAAACTGTTTTTT. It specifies CASSRGSSTNEKLFF.

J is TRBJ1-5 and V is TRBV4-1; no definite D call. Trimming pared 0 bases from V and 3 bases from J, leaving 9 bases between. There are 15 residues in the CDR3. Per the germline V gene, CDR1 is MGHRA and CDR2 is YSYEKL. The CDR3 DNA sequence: TGCGCCAGCAGCCAAGACGTAGGATTCAATCAGCCCCAGCATTTT. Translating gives CASSQDVGFNQPQHF.

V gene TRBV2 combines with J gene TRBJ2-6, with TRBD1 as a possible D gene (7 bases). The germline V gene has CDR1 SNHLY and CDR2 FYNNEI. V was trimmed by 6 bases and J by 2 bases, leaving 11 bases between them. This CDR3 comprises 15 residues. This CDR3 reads CASSRGTAGANVLTF. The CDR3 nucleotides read TGTGCCAGCAGCCGCGGGACAGCTGGGGCCAACGTCCTGACTTTC.

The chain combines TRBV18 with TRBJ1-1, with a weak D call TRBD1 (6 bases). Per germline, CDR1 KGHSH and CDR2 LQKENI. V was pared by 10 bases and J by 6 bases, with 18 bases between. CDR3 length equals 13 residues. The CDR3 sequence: CANREQGGSEAFF. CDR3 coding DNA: TGTGCCAACCGGGAACAGGGAGGGTCTGAAGCTTTCTTT.

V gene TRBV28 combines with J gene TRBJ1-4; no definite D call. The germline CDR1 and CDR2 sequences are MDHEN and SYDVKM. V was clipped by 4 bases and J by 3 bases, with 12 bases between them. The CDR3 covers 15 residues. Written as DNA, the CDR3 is TGTGCCAGCAGTTCTAGTAGGAGGCCTAATGAAAAACTGTTTTTT. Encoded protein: CASSSSRRPNEKLFF.

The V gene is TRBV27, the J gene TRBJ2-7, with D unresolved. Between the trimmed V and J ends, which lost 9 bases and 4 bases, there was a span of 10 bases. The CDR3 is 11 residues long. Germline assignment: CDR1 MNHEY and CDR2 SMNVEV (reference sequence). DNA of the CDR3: TGTGCCAGTCCCCCCCTGTACGAGCAGTACTTC. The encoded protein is CASPPLYEQYF.

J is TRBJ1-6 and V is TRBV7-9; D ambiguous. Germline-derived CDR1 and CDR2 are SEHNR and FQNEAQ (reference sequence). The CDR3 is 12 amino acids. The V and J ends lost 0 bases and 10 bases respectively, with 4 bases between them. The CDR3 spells CASSLAGSPLHF. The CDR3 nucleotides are TGTGCCAGCAGCTTAGCGGGCTCACCCCTCCACTTT.

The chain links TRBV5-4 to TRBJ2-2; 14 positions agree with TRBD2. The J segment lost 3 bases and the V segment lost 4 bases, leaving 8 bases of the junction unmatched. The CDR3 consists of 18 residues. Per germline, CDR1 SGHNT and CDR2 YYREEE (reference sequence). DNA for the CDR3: TGTGCCAGCAGCCCCGGGACTAGCGGGGGAAGCTACACCGGGGAGCTGTTTTTT. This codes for CASSPGTSGGSYTGELFF.

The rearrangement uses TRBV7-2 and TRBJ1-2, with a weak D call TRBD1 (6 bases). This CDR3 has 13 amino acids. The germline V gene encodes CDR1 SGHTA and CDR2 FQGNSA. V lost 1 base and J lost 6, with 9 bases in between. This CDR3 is CASSLGPGDGYTF. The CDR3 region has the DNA TGTGCCAGCAGCTTAGGACCAGGGGATGGCTACACCTTC.

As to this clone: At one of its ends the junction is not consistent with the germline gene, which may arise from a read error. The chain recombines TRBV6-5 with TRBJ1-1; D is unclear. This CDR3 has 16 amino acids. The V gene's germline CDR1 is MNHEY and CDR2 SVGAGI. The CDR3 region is CASSYLGSFPRTAAFF. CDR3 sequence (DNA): TGTGCCAGCAGTTACCTGGGTTCGTTCCCTAGAACTGCAGCTTTCTTT.

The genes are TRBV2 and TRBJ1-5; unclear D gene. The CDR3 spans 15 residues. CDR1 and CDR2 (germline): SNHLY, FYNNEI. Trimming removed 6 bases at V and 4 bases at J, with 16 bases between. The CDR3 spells CASSQDLLGNQPQHF. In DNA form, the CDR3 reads TGTGCCAGCAGCCAGGATCTCCTAGGGAATCAGCCCCAGCATTTT. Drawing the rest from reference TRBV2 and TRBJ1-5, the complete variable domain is EPEVTQTPSHQVTQMGQEVILRCVPISNHLYFYWYRQILGQKVEFLVSFYNNEISEKSEIFDDQFSVERPDGSNFTLKIRSTKLEDSAMYFCASSQDLLGNQPQHFGDGTRLSIL.

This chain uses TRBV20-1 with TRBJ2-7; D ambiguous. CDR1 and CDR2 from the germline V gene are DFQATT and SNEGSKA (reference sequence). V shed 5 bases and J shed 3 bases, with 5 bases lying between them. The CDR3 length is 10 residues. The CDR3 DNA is TGCAGTGCTCTGGTCTACGAGCAGTACTTC. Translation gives CSALVYEQYF.

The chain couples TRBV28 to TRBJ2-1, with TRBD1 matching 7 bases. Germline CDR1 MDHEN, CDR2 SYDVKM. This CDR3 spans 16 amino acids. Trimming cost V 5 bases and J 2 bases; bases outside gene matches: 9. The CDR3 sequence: CASSPIRDSAYNEQFF. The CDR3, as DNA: TGTGCCAGCAGTCCAATCCGGGACAGCGCCTACAATGAGCAGTTCTTC.

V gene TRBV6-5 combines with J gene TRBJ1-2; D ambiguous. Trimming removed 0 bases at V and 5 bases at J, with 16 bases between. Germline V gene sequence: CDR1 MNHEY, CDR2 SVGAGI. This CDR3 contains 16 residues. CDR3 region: CASSYSGATKGYGYTF. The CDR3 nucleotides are TGTGCCAGCAGTTACTCGGGAGCCACCAAAGGGTATGGCTACACCTTC.

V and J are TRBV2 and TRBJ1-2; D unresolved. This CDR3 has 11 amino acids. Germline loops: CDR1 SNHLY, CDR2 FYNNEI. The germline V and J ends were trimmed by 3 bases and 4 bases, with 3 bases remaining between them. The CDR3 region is CASSDSYGYTF. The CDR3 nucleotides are TGTGCCAGCAGTGACAGCTATGGCTACACCTTC.